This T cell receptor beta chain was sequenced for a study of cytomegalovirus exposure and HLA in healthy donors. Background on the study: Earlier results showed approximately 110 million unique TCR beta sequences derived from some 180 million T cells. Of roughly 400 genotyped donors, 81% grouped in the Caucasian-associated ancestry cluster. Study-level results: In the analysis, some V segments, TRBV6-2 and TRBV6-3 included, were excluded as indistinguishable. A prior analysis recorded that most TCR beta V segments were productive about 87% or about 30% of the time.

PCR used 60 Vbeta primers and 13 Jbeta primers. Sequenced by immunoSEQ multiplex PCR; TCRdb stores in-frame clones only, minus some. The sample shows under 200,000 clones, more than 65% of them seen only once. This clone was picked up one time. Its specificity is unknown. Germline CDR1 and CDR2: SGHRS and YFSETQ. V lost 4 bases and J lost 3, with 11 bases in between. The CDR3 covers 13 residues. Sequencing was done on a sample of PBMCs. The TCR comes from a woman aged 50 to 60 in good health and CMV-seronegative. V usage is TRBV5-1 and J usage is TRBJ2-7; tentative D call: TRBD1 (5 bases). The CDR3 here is CASSPEDSYEQYF. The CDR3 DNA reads TGCGCCAGCAGCCCGGAAGACAGCTACGAGCAGTACTTC.